This T cell receptor (beta chain) was sequenced for a study of T cells in Graves' hyperthyroidism and ophthalmopathy (dated by TCRdb to between 2017 and 2020). Context from the whole study: Peripheral blood was sampled at the time of initial diagnosis, prior to any treatment. TCR V-J signatures able to tell the groups apart were searched for in a discovery cohort of 90 to 100 patients, of whom around 42 had Graves' ophthalmopathy and more than 55 had stable Graves' hyperthyroidism. Prospective prediction of ophthalmopathy was tested in an independent validation cohort consisting of 18 hyperthyroidism patients and approximately 16 patients who later progressed to ophthalmopathy. The 100 or so discovery patients were divided at random into training and test sets in a 7:3 ratio. Thyroid tissue and blood T-cell repertoires from six Graves' hyperthyroidism patients were also compared in the study. Following sampling, methimazole starting at 30 mg daily was given to hyperthyroidism patients, and high-dose intravenous methylprednisolone was given to ophthalmopathy patients. According to the paper, TCR Vbeta CDR3 sequencing was carried out on roughly 130 peripheral blood samples, which came from fewer than 50 ophthalmopathy, around 75 hyperthyroidism and roughly 17 progressor patients. On the study overall, not on this receptor specifically: Sample size was not statistically predetermined, and blinding of investigators to group allocation was not performed. Most expanded thyroid clonotypes (frequency above 0.001) were also found in blood, which suggests that blood repertoires may mirror thyroid immune responses. A 13 V-J signature model separated ophthalmopathy from stable hyperthyroidism, with approximately 87% sensitivity and about 81% specificity in cross-validation and 80%/75% in testing. In validation, the model predicted progression to ophthalmopathy with over 65% sensitivity and roughly 72% specificity, a median of approximately 6.5 months before onset.

Based on the germline V gene, the CDR1 and CDR2 sequences are SGHRS and YFSETQ. Inclusive of the bounding cysteine and phenylalanine, the CDR3 is 14 residues long. Of the read, only the CDR3 DNA is kept; its 42 bases are in frame from base 1. A distance of 14 bases separates the germline ends of V and J, which lose 4 bases and 6 bases respectively. In the case of this clonotype: This clone's antigen is unknown. Base quality data are lacking; no much larger clone is found one base away.

Moderately to severely active disease, a Clinical Activity Score of at least 3, a NOSPECS grade of at least 4, and a duration under 3 months were present in ophthalmopathy patients. Patients with uncontrolled infections, other autoimmune diseases, pregnancy or lactation were excluded. Diagnoses were established on the basis of clinical symptoms, serum thyroxine and TRAb, thyroid ultrasound, and orbital computed tomography. PBMCs were separated from 7.5 to 10 ml of fresh peripheral blood using Ficoll-Paque density gradient centrifugation. Trizol reagent was used to extract total RNA, and RNA quality was then checked on an Agilent 2100 Bioanalyzer. The TCR beta CDR3 regions were amplified from RNA transcripts. A first-round RT-PCR of the TCR CDR3 used the HTBI primer set with the Qiagen OneStep RT-PCR kit. The libraries were constructed in a second round of multiplex PCR and then size-selected and purified. Paired-end sequencing of the libraries was performed with 100 bp reads on an Illumina HiSeq2000. The published analysis was carried out like this. SOAPnuke was used to process the raw data, throwing out any read that contained adapters or uncalled bases, had a mean Phred below 15, or lacked an exact constant-primer or identifier match. High-quality paired reads were merged using COPE v1.2.5, and each unique nucleotide sequence was defined as a clonotype. MiTCR v1.1 was used to align clonotypes to the IMGT TRBV, TRBD and TRBJ reference segments. Analysis was restricted to V-J combinations with a frequency above 0.0001, which covered roughly 99% of repertoires. A TCS score was defined as the ratio of F50 (clonal expansion) to E x V (chaos), with BLOSUM62-based TCRdist applied between CDR3 peptides within each V-J. Welch's t-statistics and random forest reduced 450 to 600 V-J features to 10 to 15, which were used in a naive Bayes classifier (R e1071). TCRdb trimmed the raw reads at Q25, called clones with MiXCR and kept productive beta chains. Each CDR3 protein gets just one entry, which takes the most common genes and DNA from the rows behind it. For this entry, the V and J calls and clone size follow TCRdb and not the study's own pipeline. The sample table lists around 490,000 distinct CDR3 sequences, nearly 20% of them with a count of one. The ten largest clones capture less than 55% of the sample.

The sequence joins TRBV5-1 to TRBJ1-5, with a tentative D gene TRBD1 over 5 matching bases. The sequencing sample was made of blood. This TCR was recovered from a man aged 40-50 years with Graves' ophthalmopathy. The sequenced DNA is TGCGCCAGCAGCCCCGGGACGCCCGGTCAGCCCCAGCATTTT. This encodes CASSPGTPGQPQHF.